Following are 17 T cell receptor beta chains from one sample sequenced in a study of CD8 T cells in ankylosing spondylitis. MiXCR was run by TCRdb on the 5' RACE reads, yielding one entry per CDR3 protein. The sample carries about 140,000 distinct CDR3 sequences, 6% to 8% recorded once. The sequencing sample was made of blood, either unsorted or a sorted T cell fraction (not recorded which). The source of these receptors is a female donor with ankylosing spondylitis or in good health (not recorded which).

By its share, this clonotype is medium-sized (0.01 to 0.1%). The chain uses TRBV12-3 or TRBV12-4 and TRBJ1-3; D is unclear. The CDR3 has 15 amino acids. The ends were cut back, 3 bases at V and 5 bases at J, with 14 bases in the middle. As DNA, the CDR3 is TGTGCCAGCAGTTTGGTCGTGGGATCCAGAAACACCATATATTTT. Protein product: CASSLVVGSRNTIYF.

This clonotype showed up many times. This rearrangement joins TRBV20-1 to TRBJ1-2; D remains ambiguous. V was pared by 1 base and J by 1 base, with 10 bases between. The germline V gene has CDR1 DFQATT and CDR2 SNEGSKA (reference sequence). The CDR3 covers 14 residues. In DNA, the CDR3 is TGCAGTGCTAGAGCCCAATATCATAACTATGGCTACACCTTC. Residues: CSARAQYHNYGYTF.

This clonotype was counted ten times or more. V usage is TRBV2 and J usage is TRBJ2-5; no definite D call. Trimming took 2 bases from V and 3 from J, leaving 7 bases between them. There are 13 residues in the CDR3. Germline values: CDR1 SNHLY, CDR2 FYNNEI. The CDR3 DNA is TGTGCCAGCAGTGAATGGGCAAAAGAGACCCAGTACTTC. It codes for CASSEWAKETQYF.

This clonotype was detected many times. At one end the junction does not follow the germline gene, possibly because of a read error. The rearrangement uses TRBV3-1 and TRBJ1-2; TRBD1 agrees at 7 bases. This CDR3 contains 14 residues. Germline CDR1 LGHDT, CDR2 YNNKEL (reference sequence). CDR3 protein: CASSLNKGTATLYF. DNA of the CDR3: TGTGCCAGCAGCCTTAACAAAGGGACAGCTACCCTCTACTTC.

Concerning this clonotype: A single base separates this from a much larger clone, so it may be a read error. The rearrangement links TRBV29-1 to TRBJ1-1; the D gene is possibly TRBD1 (6 bases). The CDR3 is made up of 12 amino acids. Trimming took 4 bases from V and 0 from J, leaving 6 bases between them. In germline, CDR1 is SQVTM, CDR2 ANQGSEA. As DNA, the CDR3 is TGCAGCGTTGGGGGGCTGAACACTGAAGCTTTCTTT. It specifies CSVGGLNTEAFF.

This clonotype was found many times. The chain has TRBV28 and TRBJ1-1; D is ambiguous. The CDR3 is 11 residues long. The germline gives CDR1 MDHEN, CDR2 SYDVKM. V lost 2 bases, J lost 7 bases, and 5 bases lay in between. CDR3 amino acids: CASSLEDEAFF. The CDR3 DNA is TGTGCCAGCAGTTTAGAAGATGAAGCTTTCTTT. Full variable domain (rest looked up from reference TRBV28 and TRBJ1-1): DVKVTQSSRYLVKRTGEKVFLECVQDMDHENMFWYRQDPGLGLRLIYFSYDVKMKEKGDIPEGYSVSREKKERFSLILESASTNQTSMYLCASSLEDEAFFGQGTRLTVV.

At least ten counts were recorded for this clonotype. The rearrangement links TRBV20-1 to TRBJ1-2; tentatively, D is TRBD1 (6 bases). V lost 0 bases, J lost 5 bases, and 16 bases lay in between. The CDR3 runs to 15 residues. Germline V CDR1 and CDR2: DFQATT, SNEGSKA (reference sequence). CDR3 DNA: TGCAGTGCTAGAGAGGGATTCGACAGGAGGTATGGCTACACCTTC. It translates to CSAREGFDRRYGYTF.

This clonotype was recorded at least ten times. The genes are TRBV20-1 and TRBJ2-7, with D maybe TRBD1 (5 bases). V lost 1 base and J lost 2, with 24 bases in between. Germline V gives CDR1 DFQATT, CDR2 SNEGSKA (reference sequence). The CDR3 is made up of 18 amino acids. The CDR3 DNA follows: TGCAGTGCTAGAGGTGTGCCCGCTACAGGAGCAGGGACCTACGAGCAGTACTTC. Translating gives CSARGVPATGAGTYEQYF.

The J gene is TRBJ1-5, the V gene TRBV19; 7 bases line up with TRBD1. Germline lookup yields CDR1 LNHDA and CDR2 SQIVND (reference sequence). There are 19 residues in the CDR3. With V trimmed by 4 bases and J by 3 bases, 18 bases remained unmatched. CDR3 amino acids: CASSTRRQGPYPSNQPQHF. In DNA form, the CDR3 reads TGTGCCAGTAGTACCAGGAGACAGGGTCCCTATCCCTCCAATCAGCCCCAGCATTTT.

This clonotype has a count of ten or more. This chain connects TRBV3-1 to TRBJ2-3; no firm D call. V was cut by 0 bases and J by 5 bases, with 9 bases left in between. CDR3 length: 14 amino acids. Germline CDR1 reads LGHDT; CDR2 reads YNNKEL (reference sequence). Here the CDR3 DNA reads TGTGCCAGCAGCCAAGATCTTGTCGGAGATACGCAGTATTTT. Translation gives CASSQDLVGDTQYF.

A few counts support this clonotype. J is TRBJ1-2 and V is TRBV7-9; D is unresolved. Germline lookup yields CDR1 SEHNR and CDR2 FQNEAQ (reference sequence). This CDR3 spans 12 amino acids. Trimming shortened V by 5 bases and J by 5 bases, and 9 bases separated the two germline ends. CDR3 DNA sequence: TGTGCCAGCAGCATTCTTACTTATGGCTACACCTTC. Protein product: CASSILTYGYTF.

This clonotype was observed many times. This chain joins TRBV7-8 and TRBJ1-4; D not resolved. Looked up from germline, CDR1 is SGHVS and CDR2 is FQNEAQ. This CDR3 contains 16 residues. Trimming removed 1 base at V and 0 bases at J, with 9 bases between. CDR3 in DNA: TGTGCCAGCAGCTTAGGACGAGGAGCAACTAATGAAAAACTGTTTTTT. This gives the protein CASSLGRGATNEKLFF.

This clonotype was found many times. The chain uses TRBV7-2 and TRBJ2-7; 9 bases are shared with TRBD2. The CDR3 spans 15 residues. Unmatched junction bases numbered 9, after V lost 5 bases and J lost 4 bases. Germline CDR1 SGHTA, CDR2 FQGNSA. The CDR3 here is CASSGRGGAWYEQYF. The DNA for the CDR3 is TGTGCCAGCAGCGGACGCGGGGGGGCTTGGTACGAGCAGTACTTC.

This clonotype was observed at least ten times. The chain employs TRBV5-4 and TRBJ2-2, with TRBD1 as a possible D gene (7 bases). The germline gives CDR1 SGHNT, CDR2 YYREEE (reference sequence). The CDR3 length is 15 residues. V lost 0 bases to trimming and J lost 5 bases, with 11 bases between them. This CDR3 is CASSLEQGRTGELFF. The DNA of the CDR3 is TGTGCCAGCAGCTTGGAACAGGGGAGGACCGGGGAGCTGTTTTTT.

This clonotype was observed many times. The V gene is TRBV20-1, the J gene TRBJ1-5; D is perhaps TRBD1 (5 bases). Trimming removed 3 bases from V and 9 bases from J, with 18 bases in between. The CDR3 loop spans 14 amino acids. The germline CDR1 and CDR2 sequences are DFQATT and SNEGSKA (reference sequence). The CDR3 coding sequence is TGCAGTGCTAGCCGTCAGGGAGGGGATGGGCCCCAGCATTTT. Its translation is CSASRQGGDGPQHF.

This clonotype was found many times. The genes are TRBV7-9 and TRBJ2-7; the D is unclear. In germline, CDR1 is SEHNR, CDR2 FQNEAQ (reference sequence). Trimming left V 1 base short and J 3 bases short, with 10 bases between. The CDR3 is 14 amino acids. The CDR3 region is CASSLEGIHYEQYF. Here the CDR3 DNA reads TGTGCCAGCAGCTTAGAAGGGATACACTACGAGCAGTACTTC.

This chain links TRBV19 with TRBJ2-7; possibly TRBD1 for D (5 bases). The germline CDR1 and CDR2 sequences are LNHDA and SQIVND (reference sequence). V lost 5 bases to trimming and J lost 8 bases, with 13 bases between them. There are 12 residues in the CDR3. CDR3 in amino acids: CASSSKQEKQYF. CDR3 nucleotide sequence: TGTGCCAGTAGTTCAAAACAGGAAAAGCAGTACTTC.